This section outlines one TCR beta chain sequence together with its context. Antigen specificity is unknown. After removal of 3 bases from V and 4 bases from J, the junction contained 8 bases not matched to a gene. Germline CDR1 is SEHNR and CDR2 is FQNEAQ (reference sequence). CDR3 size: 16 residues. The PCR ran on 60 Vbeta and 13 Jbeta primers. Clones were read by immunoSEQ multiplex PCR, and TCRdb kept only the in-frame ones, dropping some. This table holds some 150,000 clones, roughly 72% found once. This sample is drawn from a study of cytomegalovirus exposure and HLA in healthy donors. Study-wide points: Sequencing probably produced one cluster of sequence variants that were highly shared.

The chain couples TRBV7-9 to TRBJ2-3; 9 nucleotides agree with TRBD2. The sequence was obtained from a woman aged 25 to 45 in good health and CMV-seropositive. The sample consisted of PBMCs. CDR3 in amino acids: CASSFFSGGRSDTQYF. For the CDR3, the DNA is TGTGCCAGCAGCTTTTTTAGCGGGGGCAGGTCAGATACGCAGTATTTT.